The source of this TCR beta chain is a study of blood T cell repertoires in COVID-19. Measured with immunoSEQ multiplex PCR; TCRdb has only the in-frame clones, and not every one. The sample shows nearly 250,000 clones, 86% of them seen only once. The V end lost 5 bases, the J end lost 5 bases, and 18 bases lay between the germline ends. The CDR3 totals 15 residues. Germline-derived CDR1 and CDR2 are MDHEN and SYDVKM. Sequenced material: peripheral blood. This clonotype originated in a woman older than 75 with COVID-19, enrolled during active disease. The V gene is TRBV28, the J gene TRBJ2-5; D is possibly TRBD2 (6 bases). CDR3 loop: CASSQPAGPGETQYF. CDR3 DNA sequence: TGTGCCAGCAGTCAGCCCGCGGGGCCCGGGGAGACCCAGTACTTC.